Below, 20 T cell receptor beta chains from the same sample are listed, as sequenced in a study of T cells expressing NK-cell markers (dated by TCRdb to about 2020). Library prep was done by 5' RACE. The sequencing machine was an Illumina HiSeq 2000. Following reprocessing of the reads by TCRdb, the data hold one row per CDR3 protein sequence and no DNA is available. In this sample's table one finds 300,000 or so distinct CDR3 sequences. The ten largest clonotypes hold more than 3.5% of the sample. Sequenced: blood T cells: a sorted CD56 or NKG2C T cell subset, CD4+ or CD8+ T cells, or bulk PBMC T cells (not recorded which). Receptors were obtained from a woman aged 18 to 75 in good health.

V usage is TRBV5-1 and J usage is TRBJ1-2; no DNA is available, so the TRBD1 call from TCRdb remains unchecked. The CDR3 runs to 14 residues. Germline V gives CDR1 SGHRS, CDR2 YFSETQ. CDR3 sequence: CASSLGDRTYGYTF.

The CDR3 loop reads CASSLEPGAAGELFF. This chain connects TRBV5-1 to TRBJ2-2; TCRdb lists TRBD1, though no DNA is available to test this call. The germline V gene has CDR1 SGHRS and CDR2 YFSETQ. The CDR3 spans 15 residues. Using reference TRBV5-1 and TRBJ2-2 for the parts outside the CDR3, the full variable domain is KAGVTQTPRYLIKTRGQQVTLSCSPISGHRSVSWYQQTPGQGLQFLFEYFSETQRNKGNFPGRFSGRQFSNSRSEMNVSTLELGDSALYLCASSLEPGAAGELFFGEGSRLTVL.

V gene TRBV7-2 combines with J gene TRBJ2-3; there is no DNA to check the TCRdb D call of TRBD1. This CDR3 region has 15 residues. In germline, CDR1 is SGHTA, CDR2 FQGNSA. The CDR3 loop is CATTMGGVQTDTQYF.

V and J are TRBV30 and TRBJ2-5. This CDR3 is 12 amino acids long. Germline V gene sequence: CDR1 GTSNPN, CDR2 SVGIG (reference sequence). The CDR3 here is CAWSRSQETQYF.

The chain uses TRBV20-1 and TRBJ2-1. This CDR3 comprises 12 residues. CDR1 and CDR2 from the germline V gene are DFQATT and SNEGSKA (reference sequence). The CDR3 reads CSARVSYNEQFF.

The rearrangement links TRBV5-6 to TRBJ1-2; no DNA is available, so the TRBD1 call from TCRdb remains unchecked. The CDR3 length is 15 residues. Germline V gene sequence: CDR1 SGHDT, CDR2 YYEEEE. CDR3 protein: CASSYRDRGYYGYTF.

The chain is built from TRBV7-3 and TRBJ2-5; TCRdb calls TRBD1, which cannot be checked without DNA. The germline V gene encodes CDR1 SGHTA and CDR2 FQGTGA. This CDR3 region has 14 residues. CDR3 region: CASSPYGQQETQYF.

The chain carries TRBV6-2 or TRBV6-3 and TRBJ1-6; TCRdb picks TRBD1, but there is no DNA to check that call. CDR3 length: 16 residues. In germline, CDR1 is MNHEY, CDR2 SVGEGT. CDR3: CASSYSDRGYGSPLHF.

The rearrangement joins TRBV7-3 to TRBJ1-1; TCRdb calls TRBD1, which cannot be checked without DNA. There are 14 residues in the CDR3. Germline loops: CDR1 SGHTA, CDR2 FQGTGA. CDR3 loop: CASSSDRGNTEAFF.

The chain carries TRBV2 and TRBJ2-1; TCRdb lists TRBD1, though no DNA is available to test this call. Per germline, CDR1 SNHLY and CDR2 FYNNEI. CDR3 length: 11 amino acids. CDR3: CASSGDGYRFF.

The rearrangement links TRBV29-1 to TRBJ2-7; the TRBD1 assignment by TCRdb is unverifiable without DNA. Germline CDR1 reads SQVTM; CDR2 reads ANQGSEA. CDR3 length: 12 amino acids. This CDR3 is CSVSGQGDEQYF.

This rearrangement joins TRBV28 to TRBJ2-5; TCRdb names TRBD1, which stays unverified in the absence of DNA. The CDR3 has 14 amino acids. CDR1 and CDR2 (germline): MDHEN, SYDVKM. The CDR3 loop is CASSYRGALKTQYF.

V usage is TRBV20-1 and J usage is TRBJ2-1; TCRdb gives TRBD2 as the D gene, but with no DNA this cannot be confirmed. From germline, CDR1 is DFQATT and CDR2 SNEGSKA (reference sequence). CDR3 length: 18 residues. The CDR3 loop reads CSARGTGTRWGVYNEQFF.

This sequence joins TRBV20-1 and TRBJ2-3; TCRdb gives TRBD2 as the D gene, but with no DNA this cannot be confirmed. Germline V lookup: CDR1 DFQATT, CDR2 SNEGSKA (reference sequence). This CDR3 comprises 14 residues. CDR3 amino acids: CSALSGRGTDTQYF.

The rearrangement joins TRBV9 to TRBJ2-6; TCRdb's D gene call, TRBD1, goes unchecked for lack of DNA. The CDR3 length is 18 residues. Germline V CDR1 and CDR2: SGDLS, YYNGEE. CDR3 sequence: CASSADRDPYWGANVLTF.

CDR3 loop: CASLVGTSDYNEQFF. This rearrangement joins TRBV12-3 or TRBV12-4 to TRBJ2-1; with no DNA, the TCRdb D assignment of TRBD2 cannot be verified. This CDR3 has 15 residues.

The chain couples TRBV12-3 or TRBV12-4 to TRBJ1-1. CDR3 length: 12 amino acids. The CDR3 is CASSPRGWLAFF.

The rearrangement joins TRBV6-5 to TRBJ1-2. Germline values: CDR1 MNHEY, CDR2 SVGAGI. CDR3 length equals 11 residues. The CDR3 is CASYKAYGYTF.

The rearrangement joins TRBV5-1 to TRBJ2-3; the D gene TCRdb calls, TRBD2, cannot be checked with no DNA. Germline V gene sequence: CDR1 SGHRS, CDR2 YFSETQ. CDR3 size: 16 residues. The CDR3 protein is CASSLALRESGNTQYF.

Here the CDR3 reads CASTPRAMNTEAFF. V is TRBV12-3 or TRBV12-4 and J is TRBJ1-1; lacking DNA, the TRBD1 call made by TCRdb goes unchecked. This CDR3 spans 14 amino acids.